This T cell receptor beta chain appears in the sequencing data of a study of CD8+CD57+ T cells in acquired aplastic anemia. Study-wide results and limits: Approximately 28 CD8+ CDR3 sequences were shared between patients and controls.

Those patients picked for sequencing had displayed CD8+CD57+ cell expansion on flow cytometry. The patients all had a severe acquired aplastic anemia diagnosis. Genomic DNA acted as the template from which TCR beta VDJ combination and CDR3 sequence profiling were carried out. TCRdb processed the reads anew with MiXCR; each CDR3 protein has one entry. The sample carries about 98,000 distinct CDR3 sequences, 55% to 70% recorded once. About this clonotype itself: The antigen is not known. One end of the junction is discordant with germline, which a read error may explain.

The CDR3 has 14 residues. Germline V gene data show CDR1 as SSHAT and CDR2 as FNYEAQ (reference sequence). The chain combines TRBV7-7 with TRBJ2-7; D remains unclear. The sequence derives from a human donor with aplastic anemia. Sequencing was carried out using sorted CD4+, CD8+, or CD8+CD57+ T cells (not recorded which) from PBMCs. CDR3 nucleotides: TGTGCTAGCAGCCCCTCGTTCGGGTCCTACGAGCAGTACTTC. Its translation: CASSPSFGSYEQYF.